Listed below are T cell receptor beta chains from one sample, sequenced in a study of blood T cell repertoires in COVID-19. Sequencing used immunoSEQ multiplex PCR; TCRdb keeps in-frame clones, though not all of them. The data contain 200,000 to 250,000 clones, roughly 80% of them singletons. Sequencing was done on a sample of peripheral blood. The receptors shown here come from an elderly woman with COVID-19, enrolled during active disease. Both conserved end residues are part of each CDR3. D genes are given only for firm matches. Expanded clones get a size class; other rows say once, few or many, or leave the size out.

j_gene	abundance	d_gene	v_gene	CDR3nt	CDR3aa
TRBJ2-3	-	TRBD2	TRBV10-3	TGTGCCATCAGTGAGTCGTTTAGCGGGGGGATATTAGCAACAGATACGCAGTATTTT	CAISESFSGGILATDTQYF
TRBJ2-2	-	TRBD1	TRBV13	TGTGCCAGCAGCTACCCCACAGGGGGCGGTGGCGGGGAGCTGTTTTTT	CASSYPTGGGGGELFF
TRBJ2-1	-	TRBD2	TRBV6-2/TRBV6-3	TGTGCCAGCAGTTCCAGCGGGGGGGGCAATGAGCAGTTCTTC	CASSSSGGGNEQFF
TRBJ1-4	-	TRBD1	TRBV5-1	TGCGCCAGCAGCTTGGGACAGGGGGCTGGCACAACTAATGAAAAACTGTTTTTT	CASSLGQGAGTTNEKLFF
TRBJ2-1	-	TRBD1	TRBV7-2	TGTGCCAGCATAGGACAGGGATCCTACAATGAGCAGTTCTTC	CASIGQGSYNEQFF
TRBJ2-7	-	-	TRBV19	TGTGCCAGTAGGGGGGGACCAAGCTCCTACGAGCAGTACTTC	CASRGGPSSYEQYF
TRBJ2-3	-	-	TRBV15	TGTGCCACCAGCAGAAAGACAGAACTCACAGATACGCAGTATTTT	CATSRKTELTDTQYF
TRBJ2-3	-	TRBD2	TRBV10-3	TGTGCCATCAGCCTAGCGGGGGTAACAGATACGCAGTATTTT	CAISLAGVTDTQYF
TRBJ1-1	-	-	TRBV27	TGTGCCAGCAGTTTAGTACAGGCACAAAACACTGAAGCTTTCTTT	CASSLVQAQNTEAFF
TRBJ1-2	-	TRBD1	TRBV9	TGTGCCAGCAGCCGGACAGGGAGTAACTATGGCTACACCTTC	CASSRTGSNYGYTF
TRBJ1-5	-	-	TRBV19	TGTGCCAGTAGTGGGGCGGGAAGCAATCAGCCCCAGCATTTT	CASSGAGSNQPQHF
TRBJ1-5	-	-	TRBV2	TGTGCCAGCCGCGGGGAGGGGCAGCCCCAGCATTTT	CASRGEGQPQHF
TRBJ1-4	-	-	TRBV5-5	TGTGCCAGCAGCTTGGACAGGGCGGTGACTAATGAAAAACTGTTTTTT	CASSLDRAVTNEKLFF
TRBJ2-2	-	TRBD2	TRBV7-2	TGTGCCAGCCAAAGGGCAGGGAGGGCCGGGGAGCTGTTTTTT	CASQRAGRAGELFF
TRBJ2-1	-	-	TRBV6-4	TGTGCCAGCAGTGGAGGGCTTGAGCAGTTCTTC	CASSGGLEQFF
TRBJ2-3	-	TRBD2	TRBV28	TGTGCCAGCAGTTTATTAGCGGGGGGGGTCACAGATACGCAGTATTTT	CASSLLAGGVTDTQYF
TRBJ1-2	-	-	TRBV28	TGTGCCAGCAGTTTACCCCTAACAGGGATTTCTAACTATGGCTACACCTTC	CASSLPLTGISNYGYTF
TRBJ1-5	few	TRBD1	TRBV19	TGTGCCAGTTCCGGGACAGGGGTCAATCAGCCCCAGCATTTT	CASSGTGVNQPQHF
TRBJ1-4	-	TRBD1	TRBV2	TGTGCCAGCAGTGAAGCATTCACAGGGGGCCATGAAAAACTGTTTTTT	CASSEAFTGGHEKLFF
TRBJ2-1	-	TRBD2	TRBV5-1	TGCGCCAGCAGCTTAAGACTAGCGGGGGGTAACAATGAGCAGTTCTTC	CASSLRLAGGNNEQFF
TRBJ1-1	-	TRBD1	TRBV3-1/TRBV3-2	TGTGCCAGCAGCCCTACAGGGGTAACTGAAGCTTTCTTT	CASSPTGVTEAFF
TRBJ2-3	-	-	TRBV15	TGTGCCACCAGCAGAGCGTCAGATACGCAGTATTTT	CATSRASDTQYF
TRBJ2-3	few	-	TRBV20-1	TGCAGTGCTAGTAGGACAGAAACGGATACGCAGTATTTT	CSASRTETDTQYF
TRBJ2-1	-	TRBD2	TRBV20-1	TGCAGTGCTGGGACTAGCAATGAGCAGTTCTTC	CSAGTSNEQFF
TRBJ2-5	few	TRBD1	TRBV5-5	TGTGCCAGCAGCTTGAGAGGGACAGAGCAAGAGACCCAGTACTTC	CASSLRGTEQETQYF
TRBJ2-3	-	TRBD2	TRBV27	TGTGCCAGCAGGGCTAGCGGGGGACACACAGATACGCAGTATTTT	CASRASGGHTDTQYF
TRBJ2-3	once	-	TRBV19	TGTGCCAGTAGGGTGACTGACCGCACAGATACGCAGTATTTT	CASRVTDRTDTQYF
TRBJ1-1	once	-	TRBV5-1	TGCGCCAGCAGCTTGGAAGGGGCGACAGAGAACACTGAAGCTTTCTTT	CASSLEGATENTEAFF
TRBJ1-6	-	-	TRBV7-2	TGTGCCAGCAGCTTAACAGACAGTCGATTAGGAACCCTCCACTTT	CASSLTDSRLGTLHF
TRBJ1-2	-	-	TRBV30	TGTGCCTGGAGATCGCCAGGGTTCTATGGCTACACCTTC	CAWRSPGFYGYTF
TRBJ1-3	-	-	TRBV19	TGTGCCAGTAAGGAGGGGAGCTCTGGAAACACCATATATTTT	CASKEGSSGNTIYF
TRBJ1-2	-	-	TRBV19	TGTGCCAGTAGTATGGGCAGGGCCCACTATGGCTACACCTTC	CASSMGRAHYGYTF
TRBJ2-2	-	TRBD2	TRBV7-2	TGTGCCAGCAGCCGGGGGGGAAAGAACACCGGGGAGCTGTTTTTT	CASSRGGKNTGELFF
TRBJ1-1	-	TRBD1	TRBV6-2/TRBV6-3	TGTGCCAGCAGTCGGGACAGCCTGAACACTGAAGCTTTCTTT	CASSRDSLNTEAFF
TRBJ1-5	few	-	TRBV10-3	TGTGCCATCAGTGAGTCAACGGGGAATCAGCCCCAGCATTTT	CAISESTGNQPQHF
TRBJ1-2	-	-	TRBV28	TGTGCCAGCAGTGTCGCACAGTTTAACTATGGCTACACCTTC	CASSVAQFNYGYTF
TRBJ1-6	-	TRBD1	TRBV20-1	TGCAGTGCAAGTATGGACAGGGTGGAATCACCCCTCCACTTT	CSASMDRVESPLHF
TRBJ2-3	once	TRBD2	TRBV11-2	TGTGCCAGCAGCTTTTTAGCGGGGGGGATCACAGATACGCAGTATTTT	CASSFLAGGITDTQYF
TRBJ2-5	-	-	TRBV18	TGTGCCAGCTCACCAGGTAGAGAGACCCAGTACTTC	CASSPGRETQYF
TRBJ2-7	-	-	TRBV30	TGTGCCTGGGGGGGGCTCAGCGAGCAGTACTTC	CAWGGLSEQYF
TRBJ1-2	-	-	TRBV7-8	TGTGCCAGCAGCCAACAGCAGGGCGTCCGTGGCTACACCTTC	CASSQQQGVRGYTF
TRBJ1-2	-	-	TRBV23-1	TGCGCCAGCAGTCATCTTTGGCAGGCTGGCTACACCTTC	CASSHLWQAGYTF
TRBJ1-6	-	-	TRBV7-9	TGTGCCAGCAGCTTAGAGGGTATGGGGCCCATTGGAGCTTCACCCCTCCACTTT	CASSLEGMGPIGASPLHF
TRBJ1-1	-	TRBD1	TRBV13	TGTGCCAGCAGCCAGCCTCGACAGGGAAAGAACACTGAAGCTTTCTTT	CASSQPRQGKNTEAFF
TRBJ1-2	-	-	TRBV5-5	TGTGCCAGCAGCTTGTCAGGGCCAGGGGCGTATGGCTACACCTTC	CASSLSGPGAYGYTF
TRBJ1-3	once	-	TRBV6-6	TGTGCCAGCAGCGCTGATTTTGGGGGCGCTGGAAACACCATATATTTT	CASSADFGGAGNTIYF
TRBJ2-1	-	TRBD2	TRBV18	TGTGCCAGCTCACCACCTGGGGAGGGCAGGGAGCAGTTCTTC	CASSPPGEGREQFF
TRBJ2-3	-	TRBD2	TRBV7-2	TGTGCCAGCAGCCCGGGACTAGCGACAGATACGCAGTATTTT	CASSPGLATDTQYF
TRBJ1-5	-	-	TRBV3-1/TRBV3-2	TGTGCCAGCAGCCCCACAGGCGATCAGCCCCAGCATTTT	CASSPTGDQPQHF
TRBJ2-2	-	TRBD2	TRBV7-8	TGTGCCAGCAGCTTATGGCTAGCGGGGGGGCGGAAGAACACCGGGGAGCTGTTTTTT	CASSLWLAGGRKNTGELFF